This T cell receptor (beta chain) was profiled in a study of blood T cell repertoires in COVID-19. This table comes from immunoSEQ multiplex PCR, and its TCRdb copy is limited to in-frame clones, with some not included. The sample carries 60,000 to 70,000 clones, 65% to 80% recorded once. Per germline, CDR1 KGHSH and CDR2 LQKENI. V trimming: 0 bases; J trimming: 5 bases; junction bases outside the gene matches: 1. The CDR3 loop spans 14 amino acids. The chain has TRBV18 and TRBJ1-1; 9 nucleotides match TRBD1. The TCR was taken from a woman aged 70 to 79 with acute or convalescent COVID-19. The specimen sequenced was peripheral blood. The DNA for the CDR3 is TGTGCCAGCTCACCACCGGACAGGGGAACTGAAGCTTTCTTT. This sequence encodes CASSPPDRGTEAFF.